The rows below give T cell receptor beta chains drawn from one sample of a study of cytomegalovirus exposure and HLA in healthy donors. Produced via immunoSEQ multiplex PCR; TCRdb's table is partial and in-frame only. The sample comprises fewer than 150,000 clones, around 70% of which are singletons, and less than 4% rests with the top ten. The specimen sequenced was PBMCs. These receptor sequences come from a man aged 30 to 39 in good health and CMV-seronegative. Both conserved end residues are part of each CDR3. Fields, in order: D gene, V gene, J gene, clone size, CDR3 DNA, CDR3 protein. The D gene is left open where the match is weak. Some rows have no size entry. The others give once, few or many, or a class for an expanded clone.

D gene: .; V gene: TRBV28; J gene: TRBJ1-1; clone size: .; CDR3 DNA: TGTGCCAGCAGTTCAGGGTTCGCTTTCTTT; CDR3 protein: CASSSGFAFF
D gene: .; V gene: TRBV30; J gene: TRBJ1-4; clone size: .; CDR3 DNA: TGTGCCTGGAGTCCTTCTTCTGAAAAACTGTTTTTT; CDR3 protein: CAWSPSSEKLFF
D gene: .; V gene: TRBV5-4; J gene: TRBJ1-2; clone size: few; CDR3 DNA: TGTGCCAGCAGCTCGAATTCAGGGGACTATGGCTACACCTTC; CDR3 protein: CASSSNSGDYGYTF
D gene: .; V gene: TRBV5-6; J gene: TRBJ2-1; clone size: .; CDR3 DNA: TGTGCCAGCAGCCTACCAAAGACAGAACTGTTCTTC; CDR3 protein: CASSLPKTELFF
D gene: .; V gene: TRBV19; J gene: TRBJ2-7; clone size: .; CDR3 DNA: TGTGCCAGTCAGGAGACTGGGACACGGTACGAGCAGTACTTC; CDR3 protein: CASQETGTRYEQYF
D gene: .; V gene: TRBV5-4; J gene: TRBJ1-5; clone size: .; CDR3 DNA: TGTGCCAGCAGCTTTCGAGGGAGCAATCAGCCCCAGCATTTT; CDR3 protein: CASSFRGSNQPQHF
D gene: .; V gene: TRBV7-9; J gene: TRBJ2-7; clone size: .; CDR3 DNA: TGTGCCAGCAGCTCCCGGCAGGGTGTCCACGAGCAGTACTTC; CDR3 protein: CASSSRQGVHEQYF
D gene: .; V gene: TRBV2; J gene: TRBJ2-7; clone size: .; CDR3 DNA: TGTGCCAGCAGAAGGCAGGGTTCCGAGCAGTACTTC; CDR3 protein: CASRRQGSEQYF
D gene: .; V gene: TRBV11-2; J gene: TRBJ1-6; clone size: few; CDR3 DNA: TGTGCCAGCAGCTTCTTTGAGGGATGGAATTCACCCCTCCACTTT; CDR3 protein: CASSFFEGWNSPLHF
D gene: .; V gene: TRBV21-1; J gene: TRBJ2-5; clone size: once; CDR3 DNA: TGTGCCAGCAGCCCTCGGGACAGGGGGCCTACAATGGAGACCCAGTACTTC; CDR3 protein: CASSPRDRGPTMETQYF
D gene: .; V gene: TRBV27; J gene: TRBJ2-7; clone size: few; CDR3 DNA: TGTGCCAGCAGTTTTCCTAATCCAGGTTCCGAGCAGTACTTC; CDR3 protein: CASSFPNPGSEQYF
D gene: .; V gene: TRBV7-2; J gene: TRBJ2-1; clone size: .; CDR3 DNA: TGTGCCAGCAGCCGCATCCGAGGGCGAGCAAGCAATGAGCAGTTCTTC; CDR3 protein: CASSRIRGRASNEQFF
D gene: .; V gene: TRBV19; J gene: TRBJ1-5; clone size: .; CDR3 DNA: TGTGCCAGTAGTACCACGGTACAGCCCCAGCATTTT; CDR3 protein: CASSTTVQPQHF
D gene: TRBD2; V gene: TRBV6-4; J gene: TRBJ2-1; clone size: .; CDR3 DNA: TGTGCCAGCAGAAGGACTAGCGGGGATTCCTACAATGAGCAGTTCTTC; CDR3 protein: CASRRTSGDSYNEQFF
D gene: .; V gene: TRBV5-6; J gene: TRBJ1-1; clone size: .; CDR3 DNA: TGTGCCAGCAGCTTGGCCGGGGATTTGAACACTGAAGCTTTCTTT; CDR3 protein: CASSLAGDLNTEAFF
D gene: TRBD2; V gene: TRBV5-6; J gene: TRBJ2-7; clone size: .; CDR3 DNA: TGTGCCAGCAGCTCACCAGAGGGACTAGCGGGAGTAACCTCCTACGAGCAGTACTTC; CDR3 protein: CASSSPEGLAGVTSYEQYF
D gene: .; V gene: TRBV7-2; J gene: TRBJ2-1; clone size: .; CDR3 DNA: TGTGCCAGCAGCTTATTGAGAAGCGGGTGGAAGTTCTTC; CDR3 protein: CASSLLRSGWKFF